Listed here is a single T cell receptor (beta chain). Its antigen remains unidentified. This CDR3 has 15 residues. V was pared by 2 bases and J by 4 bases, with 3 bases of the junction left unmatched. CDR1 and CDR2 from the germline V gene are SGHTA and FQGNSA. The data derive from a study of lymphopenia after photon versus proton radiotherapy. The study, taken as a whole, reports: A bigger post-nadir fall in TCR diversity correlated inversely with survival time in deceased patients. Proton therapy kept repertoires fairly stable, unlike photons, which gained effector/memory cells. Oligoclonal CD8+ Temra expansion after nadir drove photon patients' diversity drop.

Libraries were prepared by immunoSEQ multiplex PCR; TCRdb keeps only in-frame clonotypes and omits some of them. The sample lists around 70,000 clones, more than 75% occurring once. Specimen: peripheral blood, collected from a patient treated with photon-based radiotherapy. This rearrangement joins TRBV7-2 to TRBJ2-3; 10 positions match TRBD2. The receptor was isolated from a woman between 65 and 79 years old with pancreatic cancer. CDR3 nucleotides: TGTGCCAGCAGCTTACAAAGCGGGAGGGCAGATACGCAGTATTTT. Protein sequence: CASSLQSGRADTQYF.